This T cell receptor beta chain was retrieved from a study of T cell responses to AZD1222 COVID-19 vaccine. Study findings and constraints: A reported finding is that nearly half of spike-specific TCRs target unmutated variant regions. In a largely white British group with more females than males, clonal diversity was possibly underestimated. Spike was spanned by vaccine-associated CD4 TCRs, with dominance at 160-218 and 743-854.

Comment on this clone: Its antigen remains unknown.

Sequenced by immunoSEQ multiplex PCR; TCRdb stores in-frame clones only, minus some. The table has approximately 150,000 clones, roughly 92% seen once. The V and J ends lost 6 bases and 2 bases respectively, with 14 bases between them. Germline values: CDR1 MNHEY, CDR2 SVGAGI. This CDR3 has 14 residues. The source was peripheral blood, collected on day 0 of AZD1222 vaccination. The gene calls are TRBV6-5 and TRBJ2-7; D could derive from TRBD1 or TRBD2 (5 bases each). The TCR sequence derives from an adult in good health. The CDR3 nucleotides read TGTGCCAGCAGCTTAGGGGACGGACCCTACGAGCAGTACTTC. Its protein is CASSLGDGPYEQYF.